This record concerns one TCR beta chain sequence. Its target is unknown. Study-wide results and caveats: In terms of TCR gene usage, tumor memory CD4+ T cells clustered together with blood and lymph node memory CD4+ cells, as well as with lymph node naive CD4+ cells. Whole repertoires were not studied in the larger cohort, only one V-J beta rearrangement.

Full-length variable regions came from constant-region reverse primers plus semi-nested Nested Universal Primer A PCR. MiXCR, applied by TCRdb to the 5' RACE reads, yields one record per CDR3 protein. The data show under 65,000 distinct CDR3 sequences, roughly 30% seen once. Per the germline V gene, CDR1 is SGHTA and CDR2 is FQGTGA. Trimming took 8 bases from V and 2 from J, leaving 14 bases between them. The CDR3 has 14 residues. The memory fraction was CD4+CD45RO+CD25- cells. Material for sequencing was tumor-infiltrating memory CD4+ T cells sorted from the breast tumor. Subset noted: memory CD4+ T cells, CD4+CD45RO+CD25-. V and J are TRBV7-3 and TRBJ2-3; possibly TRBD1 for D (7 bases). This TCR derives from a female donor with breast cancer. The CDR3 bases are TGTGCCAGCGCCAGGGGGGATAACACAGATACGCAGTATTTT. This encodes CASARGDNTDTQYF.